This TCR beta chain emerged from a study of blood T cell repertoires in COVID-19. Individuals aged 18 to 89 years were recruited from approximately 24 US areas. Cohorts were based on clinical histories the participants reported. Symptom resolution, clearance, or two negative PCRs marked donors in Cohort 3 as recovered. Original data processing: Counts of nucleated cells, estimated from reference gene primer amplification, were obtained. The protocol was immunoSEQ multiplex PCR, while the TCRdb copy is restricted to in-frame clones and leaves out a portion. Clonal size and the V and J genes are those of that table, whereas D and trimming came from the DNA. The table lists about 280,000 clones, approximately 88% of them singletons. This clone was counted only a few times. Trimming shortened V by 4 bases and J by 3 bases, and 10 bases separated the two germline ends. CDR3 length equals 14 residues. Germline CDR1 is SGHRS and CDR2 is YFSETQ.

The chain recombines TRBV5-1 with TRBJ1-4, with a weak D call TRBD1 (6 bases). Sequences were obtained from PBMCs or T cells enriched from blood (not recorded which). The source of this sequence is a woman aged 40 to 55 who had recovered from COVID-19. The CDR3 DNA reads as TGCGCCAGCAGCCTGACAGGACCTAATGAAAAACTGTTTTTT. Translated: CASSLTGPNEKLFF.